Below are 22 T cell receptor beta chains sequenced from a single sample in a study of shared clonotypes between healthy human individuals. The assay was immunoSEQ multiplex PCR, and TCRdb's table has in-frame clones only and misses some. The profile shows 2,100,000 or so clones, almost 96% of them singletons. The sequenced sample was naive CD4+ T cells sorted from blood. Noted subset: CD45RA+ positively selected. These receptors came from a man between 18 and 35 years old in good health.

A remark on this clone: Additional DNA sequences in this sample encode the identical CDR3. CDR3 loop: CSVAGQGDTEAFF. The CDR3 bases are TGCAGCGTCGCGGGACAGGGAGACACTGAAGCTTTCTTT. The V call is TRBV29-1, the J call TRBJ1-1, with 9 bases identical to TRBD1. The CDR3 contains 13 residues. After removal of 6 bases from V and 3 bases from J, the junction contained 5 bases not matched to a gene. Germline-derived CDR1 and CDR2 are SQVTM and ANQGSEA.

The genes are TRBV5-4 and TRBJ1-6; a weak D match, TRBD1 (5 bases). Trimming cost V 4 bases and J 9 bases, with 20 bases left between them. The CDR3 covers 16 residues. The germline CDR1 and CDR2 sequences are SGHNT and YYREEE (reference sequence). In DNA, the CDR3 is TGTGCCAGCAGCAAGGGGCAGGGTAGAAATAGTTCACCCCTCCACTTT. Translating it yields CASSKGQGRNSSPLHF.

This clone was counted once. Written as DNA, the CDR3 is TGTGCCAGCAGTTACTCGAGGAGGAATGGCTACACCTTC. Encoded protein: CASSYSRRNGYTF. The V and J genes are TRBV6-5 and TRBJ1-2, with D unclear. Germline V lookup: CDR1 MNHEY, CDR2 SVGAGI. V shed 0 bases and J shed 6 bases, with 8 bases lying between them. CDR3 length equals 13 residues.

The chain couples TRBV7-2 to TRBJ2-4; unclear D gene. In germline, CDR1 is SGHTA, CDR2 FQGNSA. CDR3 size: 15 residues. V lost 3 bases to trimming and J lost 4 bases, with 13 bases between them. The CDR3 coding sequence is TGTGCCAGCAGCTTTAGGACCGGAGATAAAAACATTCAGTACTTC. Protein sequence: CASSFRTGDKNIQYF.

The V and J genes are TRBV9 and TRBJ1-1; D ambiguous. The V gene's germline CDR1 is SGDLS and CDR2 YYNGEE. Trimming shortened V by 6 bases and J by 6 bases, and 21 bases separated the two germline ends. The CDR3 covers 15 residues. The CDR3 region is CASTPTGRAGAEAFF. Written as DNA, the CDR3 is TGTGCCAGCACCCCGACGGGAAGGGCCGGGGCTGAAGCTTTCTTT.

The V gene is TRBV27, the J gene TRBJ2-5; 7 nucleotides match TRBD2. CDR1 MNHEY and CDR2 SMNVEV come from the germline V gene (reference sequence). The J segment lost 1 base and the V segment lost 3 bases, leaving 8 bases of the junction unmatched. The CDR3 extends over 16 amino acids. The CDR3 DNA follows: TGTGCCAGCAGTTTCGGCGGAAGCGGGGTCCAAGAGACCCAGTACTTC. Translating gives CASSFGGSGVQETQYF.

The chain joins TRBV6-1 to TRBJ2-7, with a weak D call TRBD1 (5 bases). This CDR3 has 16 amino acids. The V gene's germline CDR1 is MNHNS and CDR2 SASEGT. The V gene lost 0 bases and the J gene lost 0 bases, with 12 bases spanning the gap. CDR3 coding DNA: TGTGCCAGCAGTGAAGCCTCACCGCAGGGCTCCTACGAGCAGTACTTC. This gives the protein CASSEASPQGSYEQYF.

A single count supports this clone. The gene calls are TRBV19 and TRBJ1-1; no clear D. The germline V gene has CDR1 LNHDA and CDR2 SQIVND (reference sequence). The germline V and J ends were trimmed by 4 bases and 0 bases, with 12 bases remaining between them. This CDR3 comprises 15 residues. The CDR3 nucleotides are TGTGCCAGTAGTACCCCGGGTATGGTGAACACTGAAGCTTTCTTT. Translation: CASSTPGMVNTEAFF.

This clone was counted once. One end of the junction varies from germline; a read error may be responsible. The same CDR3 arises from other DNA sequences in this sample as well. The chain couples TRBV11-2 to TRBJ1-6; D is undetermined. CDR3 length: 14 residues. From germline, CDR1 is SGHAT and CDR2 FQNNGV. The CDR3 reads CASSSWEENSPLHF. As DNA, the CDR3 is TGCGCCAGCAGCTCGTGGGAGGAAAATTCACCCCTCCACTTT.

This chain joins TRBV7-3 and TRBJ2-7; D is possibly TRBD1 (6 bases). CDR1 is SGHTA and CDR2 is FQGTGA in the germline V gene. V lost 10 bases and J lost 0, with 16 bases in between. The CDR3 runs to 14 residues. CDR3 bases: TGTGCCAAACGATTGGGGGCGTTCTCCTACGAGCAGTACTTC. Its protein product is CAKRLGAFSYEQYF.

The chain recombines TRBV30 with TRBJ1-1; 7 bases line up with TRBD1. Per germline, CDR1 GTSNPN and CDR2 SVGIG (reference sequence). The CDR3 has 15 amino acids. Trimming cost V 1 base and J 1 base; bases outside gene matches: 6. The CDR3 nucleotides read TGTGCCTGGAGTGGAGCGACAGGGTCGAACACTGAAGCTTTCTTT. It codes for CAWSGATGSNTEAFF.

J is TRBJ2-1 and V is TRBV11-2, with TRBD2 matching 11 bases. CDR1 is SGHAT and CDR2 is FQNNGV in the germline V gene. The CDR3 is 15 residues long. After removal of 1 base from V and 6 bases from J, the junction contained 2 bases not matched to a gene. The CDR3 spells CASSLVAGGRNEQFF. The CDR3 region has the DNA TGTGCCAGCAGCTTAGTAGCGGGAGGGCGCAATGAGCAGTTCTTC. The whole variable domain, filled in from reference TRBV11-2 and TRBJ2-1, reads EAGVAQSPRYKIIEKRQSVAFWCNPISGHATLYWYQQILGQGPKLLIQFQNNGVVDDSQLPKDRFSAERLKGVDSTLKIQPAKLEDSAVYLCASSLVAGGRNEQFFGPGTRLTVL.

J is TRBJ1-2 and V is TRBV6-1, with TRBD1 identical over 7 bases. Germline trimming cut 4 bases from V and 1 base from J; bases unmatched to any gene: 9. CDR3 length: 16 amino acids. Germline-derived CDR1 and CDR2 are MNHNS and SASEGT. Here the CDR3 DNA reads TGTGCCAGCAGTGTATCTGGGACAGCCAATAACTATGGCTACACCTTC. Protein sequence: CASSVSGTANNYGYTF.

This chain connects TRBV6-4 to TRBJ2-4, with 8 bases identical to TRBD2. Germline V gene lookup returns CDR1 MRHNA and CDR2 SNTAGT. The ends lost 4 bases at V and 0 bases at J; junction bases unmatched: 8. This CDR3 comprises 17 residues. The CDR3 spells CASSAFGGALAKNIQYF. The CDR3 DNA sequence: TGTGCCAGCAGTGCCTTCGGGGGGGCTCTAGCCAAAAACATTCAGTACTTC.

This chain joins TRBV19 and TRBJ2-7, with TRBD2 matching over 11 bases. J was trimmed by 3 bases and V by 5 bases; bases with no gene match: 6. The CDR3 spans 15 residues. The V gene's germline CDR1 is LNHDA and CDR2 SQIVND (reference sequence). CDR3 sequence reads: CASSPLAGGGYEQYF. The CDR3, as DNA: TGTGCCAGTAGTCCTCTAGCGGGAGGTGGCTACGAGCAGTACTTC.

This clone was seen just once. As DNA, the CDR3 is TGTGCCAGCAGTGATAGGAAGGGGGCCAACGTCCTGACTTTC. This codes for CASSDRKGANVLTF. The gene calls are TRBV25-1 and TRBJ2-6; D remains unclear. CDR1 is MGHDK, CDR2 SYGVNS, per germline. This CDR3 region has 14 residues. The V end was cut by 3 bases, the J end by 4 bases, with 7 bases between.

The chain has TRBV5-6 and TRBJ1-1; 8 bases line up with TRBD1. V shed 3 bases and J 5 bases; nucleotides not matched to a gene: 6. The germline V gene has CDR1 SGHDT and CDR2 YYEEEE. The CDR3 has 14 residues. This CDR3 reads CASSSGGKDTEAFF. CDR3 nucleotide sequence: TGTGCCAGCAGCTCAGGGGGCAAAGATACTGAAGCTTTCTTT.

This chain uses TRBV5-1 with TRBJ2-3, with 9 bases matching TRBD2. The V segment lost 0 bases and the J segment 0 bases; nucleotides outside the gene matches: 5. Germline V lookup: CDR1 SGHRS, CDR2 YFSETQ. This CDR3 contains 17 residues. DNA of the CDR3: TGCGCCAGCAGCTTGGCCGGGACTAGCCCAAGCACAGATACGCAGTATTTT. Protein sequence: CASSLAGTSPSTDTQYF.

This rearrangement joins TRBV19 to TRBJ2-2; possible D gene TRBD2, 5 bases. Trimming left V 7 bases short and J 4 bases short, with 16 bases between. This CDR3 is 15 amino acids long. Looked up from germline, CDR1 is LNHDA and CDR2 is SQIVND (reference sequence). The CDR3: CASKPLGAGTGELFF. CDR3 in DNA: TGTGCCAGTAAACCTCTAGGCGCGGGCACCGGGGAGCTGTTTTTT.

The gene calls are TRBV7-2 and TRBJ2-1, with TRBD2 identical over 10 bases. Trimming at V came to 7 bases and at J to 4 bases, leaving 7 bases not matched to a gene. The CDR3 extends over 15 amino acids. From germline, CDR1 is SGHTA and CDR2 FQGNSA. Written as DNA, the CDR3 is TGTGCCAGCACCCCCACTAGCGGGGTTTACAATGAGCAGTTCTTC. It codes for CASTPTSGVYNEQFF. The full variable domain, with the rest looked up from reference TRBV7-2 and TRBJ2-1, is GAGVSQSPSNKVTEKGKDVELRCDPISGHTALYWYRQSLGQGLEFLIYFQGNSAPDKSGLPSDRFSAERTGGSVSTLTIQRTQQEDSAVYLCASTPTSGVYNEQFFGPGTRLTVL.

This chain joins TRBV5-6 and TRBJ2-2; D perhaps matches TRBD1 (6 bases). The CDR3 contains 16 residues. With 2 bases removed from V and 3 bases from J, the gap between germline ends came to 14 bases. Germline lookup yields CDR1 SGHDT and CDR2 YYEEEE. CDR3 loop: CASSFLQGSDTGELFF. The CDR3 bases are TGTGCCAGCAGCTTTTTACAGGGAAGCGACACCGGGGAGCTGTTTTTT.

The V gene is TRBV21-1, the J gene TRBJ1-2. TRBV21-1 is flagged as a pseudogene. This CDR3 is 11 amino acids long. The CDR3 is CASSKVLTYTF. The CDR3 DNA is TGTGCCAGCAGCAAAGTCTTAACCTACACCTTC.